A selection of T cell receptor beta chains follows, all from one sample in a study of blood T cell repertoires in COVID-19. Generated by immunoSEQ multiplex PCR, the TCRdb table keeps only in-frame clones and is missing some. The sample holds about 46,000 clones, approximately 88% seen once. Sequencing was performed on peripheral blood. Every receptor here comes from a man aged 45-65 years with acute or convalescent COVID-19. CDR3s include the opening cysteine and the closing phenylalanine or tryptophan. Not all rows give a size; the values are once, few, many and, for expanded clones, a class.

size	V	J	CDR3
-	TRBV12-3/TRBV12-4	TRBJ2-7	CASSFGGEQYF
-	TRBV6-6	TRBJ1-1	CASSSQGIMNTEAFF
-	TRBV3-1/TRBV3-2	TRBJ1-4	CASSRQANSEKLFF
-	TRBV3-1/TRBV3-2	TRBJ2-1	CASSQEFGGLVYNEQFF
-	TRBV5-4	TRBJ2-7	CASSSRREGLSEQYF
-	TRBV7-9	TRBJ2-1	CASSGLAGDANEQFF
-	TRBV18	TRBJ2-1	CASSAQRTGGGNEQFF
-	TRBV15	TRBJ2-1	CATSRNPGEQFF
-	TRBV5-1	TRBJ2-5	CASSLNQGSLKETQYF
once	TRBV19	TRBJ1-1	CASSTQPTGLTEAFF
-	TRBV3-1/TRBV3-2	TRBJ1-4	CASSLRDGEKLFF
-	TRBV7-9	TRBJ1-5	CASSPGLLHQPQHF
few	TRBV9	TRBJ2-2	CASSPGGGTGELFF
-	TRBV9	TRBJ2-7	CASSVGGQGTYEQYF
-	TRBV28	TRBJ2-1	CASSLEREGPGYNEQFF
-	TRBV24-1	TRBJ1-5	CATPGGQPQHF
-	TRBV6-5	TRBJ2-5	CASSDSTRRRGTQYF
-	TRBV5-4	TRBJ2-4	CASSSGGYLAKNIQYF
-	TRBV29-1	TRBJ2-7	CSVGGTGRIYEQYF
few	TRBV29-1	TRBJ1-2	CSVGWSETNHYGYTF
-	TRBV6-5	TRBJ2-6	CASRGTGAGANVLTF
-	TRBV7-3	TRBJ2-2	CASSFAGGHTGELFF